Following are 27 T cell receptor beta chains from one sample sequenced in a study of shared clonotypes between healthy human individuals. Libraries were prepared by immunoSEQ multiplex PCR; TCRdb keeps only in-frame clonotypes and omits some of them. The sample has hundreds of thousands of clones, 60% to 75% seen once. Sequenced: memory CD4+ T cells sorted from blood. Stated subset: CD45RA-negative fraction. These receptors all come from a woman aged 25 to 45 in good health.

This clone was counted between two and nine times. The V and J genes are TRBV6-5 and TRBJ2-3; either TRBD1 or TRBD2 may fit D (6 bases each). Germline V gives CDR1 MNHEY, CDR2 SVGAGI. The CDR3 consists of 14 residues. Trimming cost V 3 bases and J 3 bases, with 10 bases left between them. CDR3 sequence (DNA): TGTGCCAGCAGTTATAGGGGGAGGACAGATACGCAGTATTTT. Translating it yields CASSYRGRTDTQYF.

This chain joins TRBV28 and TRBJ2-5; D gene uncertain. The V end lost 6 bases, the J end lost 3 bases, and 8 bases lay between the germline ends. This CDR3 has 12 residues. Germline CDR1 and CDR2: MDHEN and SYDVKM. The CDR3 region has the DNA TGTGCCAGCAGAACGGTCGAAGAGACCCAGTACTTC. This encodes CASRTVEETQYF.

The genes are TRBV11-2 and TRBJ2-7, with 7 nucleotides matching TRBD1. Per germline, CDR1 SGHAT and CDR2 FQNNGV. The CDR3 covers 14 residues. J gave up 5 bases and V 1 base, and 5 bases lay outside the gene matches. CDR3 DNA sequence: TGTGCCAGCAGCTTAGTCGAGGGGGCCAACGAGCAGTACTTC. It is translated as CASSLVEGANEQYF.

This clone was counted once. This chain connects TRBV19 to TRBJ1-1; D call uncertain. V lost 6 bases and J 2 bases, leaving 13 bases between the germline ends. CDR3 size: 14 residues. In germline, CDR1 is LNHDA, CDR2 SQIVND (reference sequence). The CDR3 DNA is TGTGCCAGTAGCCGCCTTGTCTCAAACACTGAAGCTTTCTTT. This encodes CASSRLVSNTEAFF.

This clone was seen a handful of times. The chain employs TRBV27 and TRBJ2-1; the D gene is possibly TRBD2 (5 bases). Germline CDR1 and CDR2: MNHEY and SMNVEV (reference sequence). This CDR3 has 15 amino acids. V was clipped by 6 bases and J by 7 bases, with 19 bases between them. The CDR3 bases are TGTGCCAGCAGCCCTTTTGATAGTGGCGGGAATGAGCAGTTCTTC. It is translated as CASSPFDSGGNEQFF.

V usage is TRBV5-8 and J usage is TRBJ2-2; D unresolved. The CDR3 runs to 16 residues. Trimming removed 4 bases at V and 0 bases at J, with 13 bases between. The germline V gene has CDR1 SGHTS and CDR2 YDEGEE. Here the CDR3 DNA reads TGTGCCAGCAGCCCCAGGTACGCGACGAACACCGGGGAGCTGTTTTTT. Translating gives CASSPRYATNTGELFF.

This chain connects TRBV27 to TRBJ2-3, with 8 bases lining up with TRBD1. In germline, CDR1 is MNHEY, CDR2 SMNVEV (reference sequence). Trimming cost V 5 bases and J 3 bases; bases outside gene matches: 7. This CDR3 comprises 15 residues. The CDR3 DNA reads as TGTGCCAGCAGTAACCCTGGACAGGGAACAGATACGCAGTATTTT. Protein product: CASSNPGQGTDTQYF.

The V and J genes are TRBV27 and TRBJ2-5; the D gene is possibly TRBD1 (6 bases). The DNA end favors TRBJ2-7, so the J call may be wrong. The CDR3 length is 17 residues. In germline, CDR1 is MNHEY, CDR2 SMNVEV (reference sequence). The CDR3 spells CASSPKGQLTISYEQYF. For the CDR3, the DNA is TGTGCCAGCAGTCCAAAAGGACAGCTAACTATCTCCTACGAGCAGTACTTC.

The rearrangement links TRBV5-6 to TRBJ1-4, with a weak D call TRBD1 (6 bases). The length of the CDR3 is 15 residues. Germline CDR1 reads SGHDT; CDR2 reads YYEEEE. Trimming took 3 bases from V and 3 from J, leaving 12 bases between them. This CDR3 is CASSSRGVPNEKLFF. The CDR3, as DNA: TGTGCCAGCAGCTCTAGGGGGGTTCCTAATGAAAAACTGTTTTTT.

This chain joins TRBV11-2 and TRBJ2-1; D is possibly TRBD2 (6 bases). The CDR3 loop spans 14 amino acids. Per the germline V gene, CDR1 is SGHAT and CDR2 is FQNNGV. Trimming removed 1 base at V and 7 bases at J, with 11 bases between. The CDR3 DNA sequence: TGTGCCAGCAGCTTAGTGCGCGGGAAAAATGAGCAGTTCTTC. As protein: CASSLVRGKNEQFF. The entire variable domain, with the rest obtained from reference TRBV11-2 and TRBJ2-1, is as follows: EAGVAQSPRYKIIEKRQSVAFWCNPISGHATLYWYQQILGQGPKLLIQFQNNGVVDDSQLPKDRFSAERLKGVDSTLKIQPAKLEDSAVYLCASSLVRGKNEQFFGPGTRLTVL.

V is TRBV5-1 and J is TRBJ2-2; D is unresolved. Germline-derived CDR1 and CDR2 are SGHRS and YFSETQ. There are 16 residues in the CDR3. Trimming removed 1 base at V and 1 base at J, with 11 bases between. The CDR3 nucleotides read TGCGCCAGCAGCTTGCTGAGTTACGGGAACACCGGGGAGCTGTTTTTT. Its translation: CASSLLSYGNTGELFF.

This chain connects TRBV5-1 to TRBJ2-3; 7 nucleotides match TRBD1. This CDR3 has 15 residues. V gave up 4 bases and J gave up 3 bases; unmatched junction bases: 8. Germline V gene lookup returns CDR1 SGHRS and CDR2 YFSETQ. DNA of the CDR3: TGCGCCAGCAGCCCCGACAGGGCCAGTACAGATACGCAGTATTTT. It codes for CASSPDRASTDTQYF.

This clone was seen only a few times. Other DNA sequences within the sample encode an identical CDR3. The chain recombines TRBV28 with TRBJ1-4; D perhaps matches TRBD1 (5 bases). The ends were cut back, 2 bases at V and 0 bases at J, with 7 bases in the middle. Germline V gives CDR1 MDHEN, CDR2 SYDVKM. This CDR3 has 15 residues. The CDR3 DNA follows: TGTGCCAGCAGTTTAGGGGGAACAACTAATGAAAAACTGTTTTTT. Its translation is CASSLGGTTNEKLFF.

The rearrangement joins TRBV5-1 to TRBJ2-1, with 10 bases matching TRBD1. The germline V gene has CDR1 SGHRS and CDR2 YFSETQ. The CDR3 covers 13 residues. Trimming at V came to 3 bases and at J to 13 bases, leaving 7 bases not matched to a gene. The CDR3 loop is CASSSWDRGGQFF. CDR3 nucleotide sequence: TGCGCCAGCAGCTCCTGGGACAGGGGTGGCCAGTTCTTC.

The gene calls are TRBV5-1 and TRBJ1-2, with D perhaps matching TRBD1 (5 bases). Germline CDR1 and CDR2: SGHRS and YFSETQ. The CDR3 is made up of 12 amino acids. Between the trimmed V and J ends, which lost 4 bases and 8 bases, there was a span of 12 bases. The CDR3 reads CASSVWGTGYTF. For the CDR3, the DNA is TGCGCCAGCAGCGTGTGGGGGACCGGCTACACCTTC.

This clone was found a few times. This chain uses TRBV6-6 with TRBJ1-2, with no clear D. With 5 bases removed from V and 0 bases from J, the gap between germline ends came to 10 bases. This CDR3 contains 14 residues. CDR1 and CDR2 (germline): MNHNY, SVGAGI (reference sequence). The CDR3 region has the DNA TGTGCCAGCAGTCAGGAGCGTTCTAACTATGGCTACACCTTC. Protein: CASSQERSNYGYTF.

Comments on this clone: It may be a read error: a sequence one base away is much more abundant. This sequence joins TRBV7-9 and TRBJ1-5; D remains ambiguous. The germline V gene encodes CDR1 SEHNR and CDR2 FQNEAQ (reference sequence). Trimming removed 0 bases at V and 5 bases at J, with 2 bases between. The CDR3 is made up of 12 amino acids. The DNA of the CDR3 is TGTGCCAGCAGCTTAGCCCATCAGCCCCAGCATTTT. This translates into CASSLAHQPQHF.

V and J are TRBV4-1 and TRBJ2-5; D assignment may be TRBD1 or TRBD2 (5 bases each). The V end lost 0 bases, the J end lost 4 bases, and 9 bases lay between the germline ends. The length of the CDR3 is 14 residues. Germline loops: CDR1 MGHRA, CDR2 YSYEKL. CDR3 residues: CASSQDMGRETQYF. DNA for the CDR3: TGCGCCAGCAGCCAAGATATGGGACGAGAGACCCAGTACTTC.

This clone has only a few counts. The chain is built from TRBV6-6 and TRBJ1-4, with D uncertain. The CDR3 is made up of 15 amino acids. V was shortened by 6 bases and J by 8 bases, with 19 bases between the two germline ends. The V gene's germline CDR1 is MNHNY and CDR2 SVGAGI (reference sequence). CDR3 nucleotides: TGTGCCAGCAGCCCGTATTCCAGAGATGAAGAAAAACTGTTTTTT. Translated, it gives CASSPYSRDEEKLFF.

CDR3 sequence: CASSIETGRLAKNIQYF. For the CDR3, the DNA is TGTGCCAGTAGTATAGAGACAGGGCGGTTGGCCAAAAACATTCAGTACTTC. The chain links TRBV19 to TRBJ2-4; TRBD1 aligns across 7 bases. Germline CDR1 LNHDA, CDR2 SQIVND (reference sequence). Trimming at V came to 0 bases and at J to 1 base, leaving 6 bases not matched to a gene. CDR3 length: 17 residues.

The rearrangement joins TRBV11-2 to TRBJ2-2; D gene ambiguous. The CDR3 loop spans 17 amino acids. V lost 1 base to trimming and J lost 5 bases, with 17 bases between them. The germline CDR1 and CDR2 sequences are SGHAT and FQNNGV. The CDR3 spells CASSLVTSMGSTGELFF. CDR3 nucleotides: TGTGCCAGCAGCTTAGTTACTTCTATGGGTTCGACCGGGGAGCTGTTTTTT.

J is TRBJ2-5 and V is TRBV28, with TRBD2 identical over 16 bases. In germline, CDR1 is MDHEN, CDR2 SYDVKM. After removal of 4 bases from V and 5 bases from J, the junction contained 7 bases not matched to a gene. The CDR3 is 17 amino acids. The CDR3 DNA sequence: TGTGCCAGCAGTTCCCCGGGACTAGCGGGAGGGAGGGAGACCCAGTACTTC. Protein: CASSSPGLAGGRETQYF.

This chain joins TRBV5-1 and TRBJ2-2; 9 positions agree with TRBD1. J gave up 4 bases and V 4 bases, and 2 bases lay outside the gene matches. CDR1 SGHRS and CDR2 YFSETQ come from the germline V gene. There are 14 residues in the CDR3. The CDR3 region has the DNA TGCGCCAGCAGCAGGGGACAGGGCACCGGGGAGCTGTTTTTT. This sequence encodes CASSRGQGTGELFF.

V and J are TRBV2 and TRBJ2-7; D is uncertain. Germline V gene sequence: CDR1 SNHLY, CDR2 FYNNEI. This CDR3 comprises 12 residues. The germline V and J ends were trimmed by 3 bases and 8 bases, with 11 bases remaining between them. This chain's CDR3 is CASSEVFHQQYF. The CDR3 bases are TGTGCCAGCAGTGAGGTTTTTCACCAGCAGTACTTC.

The V call is TRBV11-2, the J call TRBJ1-1, with D possibly TRBD1 on 6 matching bases. This CDR3 contains 14 residues. Deletions cut 0 bases from V and 8 bases from J, with 13 bases between. Germline values: CDR1 SGHAT, CDR2 FQNNGV. CDR3 loop: CASSLEAQGGEAFF. DNA of the CDR3: TGTGCCAGCAGCTTAGAGGCACAGGGTGGGGAAGCTTTCTTT. Filled out from reference TRBV11-2 and TRBJ1-1, the complete variable domain reads EAGVAQSPRYKIIEKRQSVAFWCNPISGHATLYWYQQILGQGPKLLIQFQNNGVVDDSQLPKDRFSAERLKGVDSTLKIQPAKLEDSAVYLCASSLEAQGGEAFFGQGTRLTVV.

This clone was found a few times. V and J are TRBV4-1 and TRBJ2-7; D is unclear. In germline, CDR1 is MGHRA, CDR2 YSYEKL. There are 15 residues in the CDR3. Trimming left V 1 base short and J 4 bases short, with 14 bases between. CDR3 protein: CASSQARHSPYEQYF. The DNA of the CDR3 is TGCGCCAGCAGCCAAGCCCGACATAGTCCTTACGAGCAGTACTTC.

This clone was recorded once. V gene TRBV7-9 combines with J gene TRBJ2-1; 8 bases match TRBD1. The CDR3 is 14 amino acids. Germline values: CDR1 SEHNR, CDR2 FQNEAQ (reference sequence). V shed 4 bases and J 8 bases; nucleotides not matched to a gene: 7. CDR3 in DNA: TGTGCCAGCAGCTCGAACAGGGGGAGAGATGAGCAGTTCTTC. Amino acid sequence: CASSSNRGRDEQFF.